These 28 T cell receptor beta chains share one sample of origin, sequenced in a study of blood T cells in healthy people across ages (dated by TCRdb to about 2015). Receptor libraries were prepared by 5' RACE. The sample was run on an Illumina HiSeq 2500. A second PCR of roughly 7 to 11 cycles was performed with a sample-barcoded 5' primer and a J-beta primer mix. TCRdb's own reprocessing of the public reads used fastp at Q25 and MiXCR and kept productive beta chains. Entries are consolidated by CDR3 protein sequence, retaining the most common genes and DNA. For this sample there are over 1,500,000 distinct CDR3 sequences; around half appear just once. The ten largest make up 2.1% of the sample. Material for sequencing was blood. The receptor set was obtained from a middle-aged woman in good health.

The chain employs TRBV11-1 and TRBJ2-3, with 8 bases fitting TRBD1. In germline, CDR1 is SGHAT, CDR2 FQDESV (reference sequence). V gave up 6 bases and J gave up 6 bases; unmatched junction bases: 11. This CDR3 contains 15 residues. Here the CDR3 reads CASRQSGGRRDTQYF. The CDR3 region has the DNA TGTGCCAGCAGACAATCAGGGGGCCGTCGGGATACGCAGTATTTT.

The genes are TRBV28 and TRBJ2-1, with 9 bases fitting TRBD2. V dropped 3 bases and J dropped 7; count of bases not matched to a gene: 7. Germline V gene sequence: CDR1 MDHEN, CDR2 SYDVKM. CDR3 length equals 15 residues. Here the CDR3 reads CASSFNSGGQNEQFF. CDR3 sequence (DNA): TGTGCCAGCAGTTTCAATAGCGGGGGCCAAAATGAGCAGTTCTTC.

The V gene is TRBV10-3, the J gene TRBJ1-5, with D possibly being TRBD1 (5 bases). V was cut by 4 bases and J by 5 bases, with 12 bases left in between. The CDR3 runs to 14 residues. Germline V gene sequence: CDR1 ENHRY, CDR2 SYGVKD. CDR3 sequence reads: CAISGRETDQPQHF. The CDR3 DNA reads TGTGCCATCAGTGGGCGGGAGACAGATCAGCCCCAGCATTTT.

The V call is TRBV4-3, the J call TRBJ1-1; no clear D gene. CDR1 is LGHNA and CDR2 is YSLEER in the germline V gene. The CDR3 has 14 amino acids. With 0 bases removed from V and 1 base from J, the gap between germline ends came to 6 bases. The CDR3: CASSQDTGNTEAFF. The CDR3 coding sequence is TGCGCCAGCAGCCAAGATACGGGGAACACTGAAGCTTTCTTT.

The gene calls are TRBV12-3 or TRBV12-4 and TRBJ2-4, with D possibly called TRBD1 or TRBD2 (6 bases each). The DNA end is a closer match to TRBJ2-7, so the J assignment may be wrong. The CDR3 is 14 amino acids. CDR3 protein: CASSFGGLAYEQYF. Here the CDR3 DNA reads TGTGCCAGCAGTTTCGGGGGCCTCGCCTACGAGCAGTACTTC.

The rearrangement links TRBV25-1 to TRBJ1-1, with D perhaps matching TRBD1 (5 bases). Trimming stripped 3 bases from V and 3 bases from J, with 8 bases between. Germline V gene sequence: CDR1 MGHDK, CDR2 SYGVNS. The CDR3 runs to 13 residues. CDR3 DNA: TGTGCCAGCAGTGAGGGGCTTCACACTGAAGCTTTCTTT. Translated, it gives CASSEGLHTEAFF.

There are a few counts of this clonotype. The genes are TRBV7-2 and TRBJ2-7; D is uncertain. The germline gives CDR1 SGHTA, CDR2 FQGNSA. Trimming took off 1 base at V and 7 bases at J, with 11 bases between the two ends. The CDR3 loop spans 13 amino acids. CDR3 DNA: TGTGCCAGCAGCTTAGACGGCCAGAAAGAGCAGTACTTC. Translating gives CASSLDGQKEQYF.

The gene calls are TRBV5-1 and TRBJ2-1; D is unclear. CDR1 and CDR2 from the germline V gene are SGHRS and YFSETQ. The length of the CDR3 is 14 residues. V lost 0 bases and J lost 7, with 11 bases in between. The CDR3 sequence is CASSLVVGSNEQFF. CDR3 DNA sequence: TGCGCCAGCAGCTTGGTGGTGGGGTCGAATGAGCAGTTCTTC.

The rearrangement links TRBV20-1 to TRBJ1-5, with a possible D match to TRBD1 (5 bases). In germline, CDR1 is DFQATT, CDR2 SNEGSKA (reference sequence). With 3 bases removed from V and 2 bases from J, the gap between germline ends came to 14 bases. The CDR3 spans 15 residues. DNA of the CDR3: TGCAGTGCTAGGGGGCTCCGGGGCCGCAATCAGCCCCAGCATTTT. Its protein product is CSARGLRGRNQPQHF.

Here the CDR3 reads CASSYSDGMIHF. DNA of the CDR3: TGTGCCAGCAGTTACTCGGACGGCATGATCCACTTT. The chain combines TRBV6-6 with TRBJ1-6; unclear D gene. This CDR3 has 12 amino acids. The ends were cut back, 0 bases at V and 17 bases at J, with 11 bases in the middle. Germline V gene lookup returns CDR1 MNHNY and CDR2 SVGAGI (reference sequence).

The CDR3 loop is CSVLETGFINYGYTF. Here the CDR3 DNA reads TGCAGCGTTCTCGAGACAGGGTTCATCAACTATGGCTACACCTTC. The chain is built from TRBV29-1 and TRBJ1-2; 7 positions match TRBD1. The germline CDR1 and CDR2 sequences are SQVTM and ANQGSEA. CDR3 length equals 15 residues. J gave up 2 bases and V 5 bases, and 11 bases lay outside the gene matches.

This clonotype appeared a few times. V gene TRBV6-2 or TRBV6-3 combines with J gene TRBJ2-7, with 8 bases identical to TRBD1. V was pared by 8 bases and J by 2 bases, with 5 bases of the junction left unmatched. Germline CDR1 MNHEY, CDR2 SVGEGT. The CDR3 totals 13 residues. In DNA form, the CDR3 reads TGTGCCAGCGTCCGGACAGGGACCTACGAGCAGTACTTC. Translation gives CASVRTGTYEQYF.

In the case of this clonotype: An end of the junction does not agree with germline; a read error may underlie this. V gene TRBV7-7 combines with J gene TRBJ2-5; D not certain. This CDR3 comprises 12 residues. The germline gives CDR1 SSHAT, CDR2 FNYEAQ (reference sequence). The CDR3 DNA reads TGTGCTAGCACCGGTAGTCAAGAGACCCAGTACTTC. Translating it yields CASTGSQETQYF.

The chain employs TRBV6-1 and TRBJ1-2; perhaps TRBD1 as D (5 bases). V was pared by 2 bases and J by 5 bases, with 18 bases between. CDR3 length equals 16 residues. Germline-derived CDR1 and CDR2 are MNHNS and SASEGT. Written as DNA, the CDR3 is TGTGCCAGCAGTGAAAGTTTTGGGGCTTGGGGGTATGGCTACACCTTC. Amino acids: CASSESFGAWGYGYTF.

The chain combines TRBV7-2 with TRBJ2-5, with a possible D match to TRBD1 (6 bases). Trimming cost V 7 bases and J 2 bases, with 11 bases left between them. The V gene's germline CDR1 is SGHTA and CDR2 FQGNSA. This CDR3 has 13 amino acids. Here the CDR3 reads CASKDRIQETQYF. In DNA form, the CDR3 reads TGTGCCAGCAAAGACAGGATTCAAGAGACCCAGTACTTC.

The rearrangement joins TRBV18 to TRBJ2-3, with D hard to call. CDR3 length equals 16 residues. Germline CDR1 reads KGHSH; CDR2 reads LQKENI. V dropped 3 bases and J dropped 2 bases, with 15 bases sitting between them. Here the CDR3 DNA reads TGTGCCAGCTCACCTCGAGGCAGAACCTCCACAGATACGCAGTATTTT. This translates into CASSPRGRTSTDTQYF. Full variable domain (outside the CDR3, taken from reference TRBV18 and TRBJ2-3): NAGVMQNPRHLVRRRGQEARLRCSPMKGHSHVYWYRQLPEEGLKFMVYLQKENIIDESGMPKERFSAEFPKEGPSILRIQQVVRGDSAAYFCASSPRGRTSTDTQYFGPGTRLTVL.

This chain links TRBV28 with TRBJ1-6; a weak D match, TRBD1 (6 bases). The CDR3 has 15 residues. V was shortened by 4 bases and J by 7 bases, with 14 bases between the two germline ends. The germline CDR1 and CDR2 sequences are MDHEN and SYDVKM. CDR3 loop: CASSYGQPNNSPLHF. The CDR3 region has the DNA TGTGCCAGCAGTTACGGACAGCCGAACAATTCACCCCTCCACTTT.

There are a few counts of this clonotype. V and J are TRBV10-3 and TRBJ2-1; D gene unclear. CDR1 is ENHRY, CDR2 SYGVKD, per germline. CDR3 length equals 11 residues. V was shortened by 2 bases and J by 9 bases, with 5 bases between the two germline ends. CDR3 in amino acids: CAISEGFEQFF. The CDR3 DNA reads TGTGCCATCAGTGAGGGCTTTGAGCAGTTCTTC.

The CDR3 region has the DNA TGCAGTGCTAGAGTCCTAGCCGGCTTGGAAGAGACCCAGTACTTC. This gives the protein CSARVLAGLEETQYF. The J gene is TRBJ2-5, the V gene TRBV20-1; possibly TRBD2 for D (5 bases). CDR3 length equals 15 residues. V lost 1 base, J lost 3 bases, and 15 bases lay in between. Per the germline V gene, CDR1 is DFQATT and CDR2 is SNEGSKA (reference sequence).

This chain links TRBV7-2 with TRBJ1-3, with a possible D match to TRBD1 (6 bases). CDR3 size: 16 residues. V gave up 6 bases and J gave up 2 bases, with 17 bases separating them. In germline, CDR1 is SGHTA, CDR2 FQGNSA. CDR3 nucleotides: TGTGCCAGCAGTCCATTCCGAGGGGGGACTGGAAACACCATATATTTT. It is translated as CASSPFRGGTGNTIYF.

This clonotype has only a few counts. The chain recombines TRBV28 with TRBJ2-3, with D tentatively TRBD2 (7 bases). V shed 3 bases and J shed 4 bases, with 17 bases lying between them. CDR1 is MDHEN, CDR2 SYDVKM, per germline. The CDR3 has 16 residues. CDR3 protein: CASSLGGGAAADTQYF. The CDR3 coding sequence is TGTGCCAGCAGTTTGGGAGGGGGGGCTGCAGCAGATACGCAGTATTTT.

The V and J genes are TRBV6-6 and TRBJ1-1; no reliable D call. Trimming cost V 5 bases and J 3 bases, with 13 bases left between them. This CDR3 is built from 14 residues. Looked up from germline, CDR1 is MNHNY and CDR2 is SVGAGI (reference sequence). In nucleotides, the CDR3 is TGTGCCAGCAGTCCTTCGGGGAAGCACACTGAAGCTTTCTTT. Protein product: CASSPSGKHTEAFF.

This clonotype was detected once. The J gene is TRBJ2-5, the V gene TRBV4-3; D uncertain. Germline V gene data show CDR1 as LGHNA and CDR2 as YSLEER. The CDR3 has 15 amino acids. Trimming stripped 0 bases from V and 0 bases from J, with 8 bases between. Here the CDR3 reads CASSQDVPDQETQYF. CDR3 DNA sequence: TGCGCCAGCAGCCAAGATGTCCCGGACCAAGAGACCCAGTACTTC.

The count of this clonotype is one. This CDR3 is CASGTGTDPYGYTF. The CDR3, as DNA: TGTGCCAGCGGCACCGGGACAGACCCCTATGGCTACACCTTC. The chain recombines TRBV11-2 with TRBJ1-2, with 7 bases fitting TRBD1. The CDR3 runs to 14 residues. Germline V CDR1 and CDR2: SGHAT, FQNNGV. V lost 8 bases, J lost 4 bases, and 10 bases stayed unmatched.

This sequence joins TRBV9 and TRBJ2-1; a possible D gene is TRBD2 (6 bases). The germline gives CDR1 SGDLS, CDR2 YYNGEE. This CDR3 spans 16 amino acids. V shed 3 bases and J shed 10 bases, with 23 bases lying between them. The CDR3, as DNA: TGTGCCAGCAGCGCCGACTCGCAGCGGGTCTTCGGAGAGCAGTTCTTC. Protein sequence: CASSADSQRVFGEQFF.

The chain has TRBV20-1 and TRBJ2-1; D is perhaps TRBD1 (6 bases). Germline-derived CDR1 and CDR2 are DFQATT and SNEGSKA (reference sequence). CDR3 size: 14 residues. Trimming pared 3 bases from V and 2 bases from J, leaving 11 bases between. The CDR3 protein is CSASGQIAYNEQFF. The CDR3 DNA sequence: TGCAGTGCTAGTGGACAGATAGCCTACAATGAGCAGTTCTTC.

The chain has TRBV28 and TRBJ2-7; D is perhaps TRBD2 (5 bases). Trimming cost V 8 bases and J 5 bases, with 19 bases left between them. Germline lookup yields CDR1 MDHEN and CDR2 SYDVKM. The CDR3 spans 14 residues. The CDR3 here is CASSPGVRPHEQYF. The CDR3 coding sequence is TGTGCCAGCTCACCCGGGGTAAGACCCCACGAGCAGTACTTC.

The chain is built from TRBV27 and TRBJ2-5; 12 positions agree with TRBD1. Near its end, the DNA agrees better with TRBJ2-7, so the J call may be wrong. CDR1 is MNHEY, CDR2 SMNVEV, per germline (reference sequence). This CDR3 region has 15 residues. The CDR3 coding sequence is TGTGCCAGCAGTTCGGGGACAGGGGGCGAAGCCGAGCAGTACTTC. This translates into CASSSGTGGEAEQYF.